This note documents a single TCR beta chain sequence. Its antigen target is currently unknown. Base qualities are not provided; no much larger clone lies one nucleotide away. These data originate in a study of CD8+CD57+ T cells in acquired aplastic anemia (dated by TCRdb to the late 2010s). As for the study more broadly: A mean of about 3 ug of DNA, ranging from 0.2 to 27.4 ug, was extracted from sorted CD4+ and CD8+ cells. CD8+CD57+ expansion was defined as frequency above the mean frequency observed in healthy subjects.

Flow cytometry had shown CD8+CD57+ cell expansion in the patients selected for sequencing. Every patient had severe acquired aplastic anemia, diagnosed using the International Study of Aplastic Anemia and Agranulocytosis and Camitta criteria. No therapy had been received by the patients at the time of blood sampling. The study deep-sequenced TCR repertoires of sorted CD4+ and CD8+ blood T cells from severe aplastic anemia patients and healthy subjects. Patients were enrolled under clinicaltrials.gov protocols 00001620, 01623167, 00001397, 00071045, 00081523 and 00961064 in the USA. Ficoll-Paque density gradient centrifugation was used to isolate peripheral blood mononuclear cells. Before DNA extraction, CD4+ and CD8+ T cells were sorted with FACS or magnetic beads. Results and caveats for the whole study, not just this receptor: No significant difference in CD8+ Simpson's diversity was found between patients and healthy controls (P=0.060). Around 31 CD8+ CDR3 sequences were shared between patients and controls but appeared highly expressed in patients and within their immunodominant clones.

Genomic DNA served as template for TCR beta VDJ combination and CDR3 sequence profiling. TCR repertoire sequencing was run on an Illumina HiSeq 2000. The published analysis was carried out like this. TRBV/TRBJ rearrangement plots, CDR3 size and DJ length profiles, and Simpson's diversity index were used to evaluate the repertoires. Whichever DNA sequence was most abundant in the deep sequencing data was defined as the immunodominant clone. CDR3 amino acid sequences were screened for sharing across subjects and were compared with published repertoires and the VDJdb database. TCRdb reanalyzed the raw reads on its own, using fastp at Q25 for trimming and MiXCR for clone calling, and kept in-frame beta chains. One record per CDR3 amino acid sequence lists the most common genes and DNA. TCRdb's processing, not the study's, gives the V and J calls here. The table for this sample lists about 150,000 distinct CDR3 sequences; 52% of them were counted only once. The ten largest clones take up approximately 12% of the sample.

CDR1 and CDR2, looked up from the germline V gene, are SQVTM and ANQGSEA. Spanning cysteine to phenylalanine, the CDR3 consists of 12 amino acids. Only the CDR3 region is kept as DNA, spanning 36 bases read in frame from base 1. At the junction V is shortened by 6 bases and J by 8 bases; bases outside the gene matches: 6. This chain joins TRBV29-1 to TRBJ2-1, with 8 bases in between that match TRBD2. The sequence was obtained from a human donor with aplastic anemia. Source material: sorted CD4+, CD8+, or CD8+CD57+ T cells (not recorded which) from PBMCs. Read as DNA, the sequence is TGCAGCGTGACGGGGGGGCGGGATGAGCAGTTCTTC. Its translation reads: CSVTGGRDEQFF.